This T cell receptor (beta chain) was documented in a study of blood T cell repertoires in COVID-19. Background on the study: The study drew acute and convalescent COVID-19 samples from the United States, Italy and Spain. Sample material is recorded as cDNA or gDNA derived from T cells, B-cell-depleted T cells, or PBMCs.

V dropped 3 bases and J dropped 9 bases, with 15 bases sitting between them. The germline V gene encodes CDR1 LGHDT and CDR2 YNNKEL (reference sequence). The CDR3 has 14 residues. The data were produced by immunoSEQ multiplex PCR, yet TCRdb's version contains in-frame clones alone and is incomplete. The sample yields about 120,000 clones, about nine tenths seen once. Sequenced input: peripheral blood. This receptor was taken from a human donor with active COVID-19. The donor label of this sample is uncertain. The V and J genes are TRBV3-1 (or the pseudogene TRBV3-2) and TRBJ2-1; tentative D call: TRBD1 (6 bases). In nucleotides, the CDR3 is TGTGCCAGCAGCCAGGACCACAGGGAGAGTGAGCAGTTCTTC. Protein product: CASSQDHRESEQFF.